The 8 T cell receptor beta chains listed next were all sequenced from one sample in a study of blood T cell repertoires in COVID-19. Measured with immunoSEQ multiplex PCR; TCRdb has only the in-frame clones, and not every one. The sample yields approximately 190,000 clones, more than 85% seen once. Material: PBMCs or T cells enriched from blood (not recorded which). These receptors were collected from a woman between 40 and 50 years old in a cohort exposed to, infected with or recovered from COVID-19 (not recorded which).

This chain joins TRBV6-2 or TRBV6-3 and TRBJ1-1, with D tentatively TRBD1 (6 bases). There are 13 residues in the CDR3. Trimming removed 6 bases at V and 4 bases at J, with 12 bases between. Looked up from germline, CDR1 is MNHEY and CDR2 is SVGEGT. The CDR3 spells CASSHRAITEAFF. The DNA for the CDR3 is TGTGCCAGCAGCCACAGGGCGATCACTGAAGCTTTCTTT.

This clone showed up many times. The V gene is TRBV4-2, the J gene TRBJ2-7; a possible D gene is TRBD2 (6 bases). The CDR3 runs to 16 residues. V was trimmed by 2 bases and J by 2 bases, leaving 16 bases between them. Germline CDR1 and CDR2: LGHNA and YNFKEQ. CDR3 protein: CASSQTGGDSAYEQYF. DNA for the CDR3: TGTGCCAGCAGCCAAACCGGAGGGGACTCGGCCTACGAGCAGTACTTC.

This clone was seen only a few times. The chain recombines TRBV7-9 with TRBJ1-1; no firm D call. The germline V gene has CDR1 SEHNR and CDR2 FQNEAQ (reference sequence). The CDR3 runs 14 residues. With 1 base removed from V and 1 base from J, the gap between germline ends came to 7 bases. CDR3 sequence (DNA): TGTGCCAGCAGCTTAGGTAGAGAGAACACTGAAGCTTTCTTT. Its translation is CASSLGRENTEAFF.

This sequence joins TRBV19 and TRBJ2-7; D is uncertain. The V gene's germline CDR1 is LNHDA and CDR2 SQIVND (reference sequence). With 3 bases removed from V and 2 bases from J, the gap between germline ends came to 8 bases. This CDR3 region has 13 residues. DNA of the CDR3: TGTGCCAGTAGTATGGCGGTCACCTACGAGCAGTACTTC. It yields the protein CASSMAVTYEQYF.

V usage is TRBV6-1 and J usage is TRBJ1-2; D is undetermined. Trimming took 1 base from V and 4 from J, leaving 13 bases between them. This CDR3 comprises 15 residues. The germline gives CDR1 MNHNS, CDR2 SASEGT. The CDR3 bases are TGTGCCAGCAGTGAAGGGGCCGACGCCTCCTATGGCTACACCTTC. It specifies CASSEGADASYGYTF.

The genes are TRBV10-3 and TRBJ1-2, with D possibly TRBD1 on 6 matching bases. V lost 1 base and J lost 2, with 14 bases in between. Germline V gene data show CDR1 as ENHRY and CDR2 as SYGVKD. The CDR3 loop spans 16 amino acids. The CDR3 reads CAISEFPGQQNYGYTF. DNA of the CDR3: TGTGCCATCAGTGAGTTCCCGGGACAACAGAACTATGGCTACACCTTC.

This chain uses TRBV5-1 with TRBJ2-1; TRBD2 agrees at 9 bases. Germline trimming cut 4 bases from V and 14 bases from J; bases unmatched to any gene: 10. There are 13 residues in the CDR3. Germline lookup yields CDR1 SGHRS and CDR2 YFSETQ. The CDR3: CASSPGGTSIKFF. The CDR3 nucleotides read TGCGCCAGCAGCCCGGGGGGGACTAGCATAAAGTTCTTC.

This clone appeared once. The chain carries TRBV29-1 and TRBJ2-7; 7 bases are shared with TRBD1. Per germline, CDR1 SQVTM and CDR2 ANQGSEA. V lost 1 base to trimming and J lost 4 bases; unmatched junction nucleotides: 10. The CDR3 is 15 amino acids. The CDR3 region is CSVEGFMGQTYEQYF. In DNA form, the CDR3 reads TGCAGCGTTGAAGGATTTATGGGACAGACTTACGAGCAGTACTTC.